The entry below describes one T cell receptor (beta chain). At one end, the junction sequence differs from germline, possibly due to a read error. CDR3 length: 17 amino acids. This sample stems from a study of tumor-infiltrating lymphocytes in primary liver carcinoma. The investigators made TCR beta cDNA from around 540 ng total RNA, using a constant-region primer. ARM-PCR, slightly modified, supplied the TCR beta libraries through three nested multiplex PCR rounds. PCR rounds one and two used TRBV1-TRBV30 forward primers with a C-beta reverse primer for 9 to 10 cycles each. A single record per CDR3 protein comes from TCRdb applying MiXCR to the multiplex PCR reads. The sample lists approximately 340,000 distinct CDR3 sequences; less than 75% were seen once. Blood RNA came from unsorted whole blood; germline DNA was also extracted. Chronic HBV infection was present, with no prior treatment.

The chain carries TRBV12-3 or TRBV12-4 and TRBJ2-3; 8 bases match TRBD2. Input material: peripheral blood. This TCR was recovered from a man aged 40-49 years with primary liver carcinoma and hepatitis B virus infection. Here the CDR3 reads CVSSLPSSGESTDTQYF. CDR3 sequence (DNA): TGTGTCAGCAGTTTACCGAGTAGCGGGGAATCCACAGATACGCAGTATTTT.